This paragraph covers one T cell receptor (beta chain) sequence. What it recognizes is unknown. In germline, CDR1 is MNHNS, CDR2 SASEGT. The CDR3 runs 15 residues. J gave up 6 bases and V 3 bases, and 11 bases lay outside the gene matches. This sample stems from a study of a mutant IDH1 vaccine in newly diagnosed glioma. Overall study context: In some groups vaccination began 4-6 weeks post-radiotherapy; others received it with temozolomide. Study results and caveats: Top-clonotype changes in peripheral T cells seemed unrelated to pseudoprogression.

Generated by immunoSEQ multiplex PCR, the TCRdb table keeps only in-frame clones and is missing some. The sample has approximately 26,000 clones, more than 70% seen once. Sample time point: week 5, during vaccination. Each dose of the vaccine consisted of 300 ug of mutant IDH1 20-mer peptide, with topical imiquimod. The astrocytomas were IDH1-mutant, ATRX-negative, and WHO grade 3 or 4. This sequence joins TRBV6-1 and TRBJ2-7, with 7 bases aligning to TRBD1. The source was PBMCs, collected from a glioma patient whose treatment included an IDH1 peptide vaccine. This receptor was obtained from a man aged 18 to 30 with glioma. The CDR3 coding sequence is TGTGCCAGCAGTGATCGGAAGGGGGCTCTTGGCGAGCAGTACTTC. It yields the protein CASSDRKGALGEQYF.